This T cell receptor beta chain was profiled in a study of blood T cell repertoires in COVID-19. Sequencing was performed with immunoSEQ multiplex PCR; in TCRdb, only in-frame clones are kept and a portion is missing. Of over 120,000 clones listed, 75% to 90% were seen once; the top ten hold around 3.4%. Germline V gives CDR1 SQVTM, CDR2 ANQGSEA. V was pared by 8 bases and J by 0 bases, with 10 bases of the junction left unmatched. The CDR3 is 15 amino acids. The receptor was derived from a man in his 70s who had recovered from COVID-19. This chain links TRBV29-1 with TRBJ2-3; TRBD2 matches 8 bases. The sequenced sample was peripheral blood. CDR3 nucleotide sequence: TGCAGCCATACCACGGGGGGGGTGAGCACAGATACGCAGTATTTT. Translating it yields CSHTTGGVSTDTQYF.